The entry below gives a single T cell receptor beta chain sequence along with its context. Its target is not known. This record comes from a study of T cell responses to AZD1222 COVID-19 vaccine. Study-level points and caveats: Donors skewed white British and female; clonal diversity was possibly underestimated.

The V end was cut by 2 bases, the J end by 8 bases, with 11 bases between. This CDR3 comprises 13 residues. CDR1 and CDR2 from the germline V gene are KGHDR and SFDVKD. Sequencing used immunoSEQ multiplex PCR; TCRdb keeps in-frame clones, though not all of them. The table shows about 72,000 clones, with about nine tenths occurring only once. The sequence was collected from an adult in good health. The sample was peripheral blood, taken on day 0 of AZD1222 vaccination. The V gene is TRBV24-1, the J gene TRBJ1-1, with D tentatively TRBD1 (6 bases). The CDR3 DNA follows: TGTGCCACCAGTGATTCGTTGACAGGAGAAGCTTTCTTT. This codes for CATSDSLTGEAFF.